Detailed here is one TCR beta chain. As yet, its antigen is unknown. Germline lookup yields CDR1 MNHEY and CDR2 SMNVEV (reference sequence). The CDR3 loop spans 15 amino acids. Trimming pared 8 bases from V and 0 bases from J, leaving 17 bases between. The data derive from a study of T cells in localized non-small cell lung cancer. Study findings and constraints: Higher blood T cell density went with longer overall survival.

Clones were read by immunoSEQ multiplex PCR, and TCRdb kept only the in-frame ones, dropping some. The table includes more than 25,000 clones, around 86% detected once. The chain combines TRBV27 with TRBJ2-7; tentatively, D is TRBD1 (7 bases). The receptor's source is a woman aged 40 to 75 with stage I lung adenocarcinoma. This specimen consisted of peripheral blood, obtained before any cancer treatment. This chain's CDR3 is CASAEGTAYSYEQYF. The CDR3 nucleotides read TGTGCCAGCGCGGAGGGGACAGCCTACTCCTACGAGCAGTACTTC.